This T cell receptor (beta chain) came from a study of OX40 agonist ivuxolimab in advanced cancers. Study outcomes and limitations: On average, a greater number of expanded clones characterised CD8+ T cells relative to CD4+.

Comments on this clone: As yet, its antigen is unknown.

Blood specimens came from baseline, cycle 4 day 1, and cycle 7 day 1. The protocol was immunoSEQ multiplex PCR, while the TCRdb copy is restricted to in-frame clones and leaves out a portion. Of around 38,000 clones listed, nearly 85% are singletons. This specimen consisted of CD4+ or CD8+ T cells sorted from blood, obtained in a trial of the OX40 agonist ivuxolimab. The TCR was taken from an adult with an advanced solid tumor such as melanoma, head and neck, liver or kidney cancer.

CDR3 sequence reads: CASSPSVAGLRPYEQYF. The CDR3 DNA sequence: TGTGCCAGCTCACCATCCGTAGCGGGATTGCGTCCCTACGAGCAGTACTTC. The chain has TRBV18 and TRBJ2-7; 8 bases fit TRBD2. J lost 2 bases, V lost 2 bases, and 11 bases had no gene match. The length of the CDR3 is 17 residues. The germline gives CDR1 KGHSH, CDR2 LQKENI.